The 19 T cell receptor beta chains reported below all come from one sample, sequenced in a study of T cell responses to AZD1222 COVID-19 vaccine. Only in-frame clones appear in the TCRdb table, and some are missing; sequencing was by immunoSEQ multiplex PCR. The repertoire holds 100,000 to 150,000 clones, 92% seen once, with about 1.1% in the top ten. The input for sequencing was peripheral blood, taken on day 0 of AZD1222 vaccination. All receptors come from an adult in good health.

CDR3 bases: TGTGCCAGCAGCCAAGAAGGGCAGTACAATGAGCAGTTCTTC. Its protein product is CASSQEGQYNEQFF. The chain uses TRBV14 and TRBJ2-1; D remains ambiguous. V was pared by 0 bases and J by 4 bases, with 7 bases between. CDR1 and CDR2 from the germline V gene are SGHDN and FVKESK. This CDR3 has 14 amino acids.

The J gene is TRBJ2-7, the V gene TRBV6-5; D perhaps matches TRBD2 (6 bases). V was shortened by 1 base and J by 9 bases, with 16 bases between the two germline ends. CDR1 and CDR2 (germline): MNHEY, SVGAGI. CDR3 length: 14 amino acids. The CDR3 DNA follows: TGTGCCAGCAGTTACTTCGACGGGCCGGAGGGGCAGTACTTC. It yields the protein CASSYFDGPEGQYF.

CDR3 protein: CASRVDTHQETQYF. In DNA, the CDR3 is TGTGCCAGCAGAGTGGACACCCACCAAGAGACCCAGTACTTC. This chain uses TRBV2 with TRBJ2-5; D perhaps matches TRBD1 (5 bases). The V end was cut by 6 bases, the J end by 0 bases, with 11 bases between. This CDR3 spans 14 amino acids. The germline gives CDR1 SNHLY, CDR2 FYNNEI. Complete variable domain (other parts from reference TRBV2 and TRBJ2-5): EPEVTQTPSHQVTQMGQEVILRCVPISNHLYFYWYRQILGQKVEFLVSFYNNEISEKSEIFDDQFSVERPDGSNFTLKIRSTKLEDSAMYFCASRVDTHQETQYFGPGTRLLVL.

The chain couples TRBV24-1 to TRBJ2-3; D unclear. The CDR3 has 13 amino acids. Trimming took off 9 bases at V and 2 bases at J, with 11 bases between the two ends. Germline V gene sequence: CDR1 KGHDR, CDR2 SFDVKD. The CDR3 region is CATRERVTDTQYF. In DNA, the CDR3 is TGTGCCACCCGAGAAAGGGTCACAGATACGCAGTATTTT.

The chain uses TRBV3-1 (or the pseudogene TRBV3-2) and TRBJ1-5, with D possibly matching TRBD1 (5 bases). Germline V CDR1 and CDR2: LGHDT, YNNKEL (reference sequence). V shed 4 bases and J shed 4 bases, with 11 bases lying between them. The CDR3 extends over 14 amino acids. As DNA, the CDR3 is TGTGCCAGCAGCCCGGGACGGCGAAATCAGCCCCAGCATTTT. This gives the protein CASSPGRRNQPQHF.

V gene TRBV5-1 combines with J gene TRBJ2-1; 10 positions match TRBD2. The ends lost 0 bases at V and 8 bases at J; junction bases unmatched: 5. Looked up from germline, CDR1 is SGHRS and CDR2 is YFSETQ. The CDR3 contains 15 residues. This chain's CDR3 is CASSLASGSFYEQFF. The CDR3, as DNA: TGCGCCAGCAGCTTGGCTAGCGGGAGTTTCTATGAGCAGTTCTTC.

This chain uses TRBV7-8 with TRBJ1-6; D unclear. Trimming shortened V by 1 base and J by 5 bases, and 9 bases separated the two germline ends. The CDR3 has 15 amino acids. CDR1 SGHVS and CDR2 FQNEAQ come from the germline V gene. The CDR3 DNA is TGTGCCAGCAGCTTAGGGGCCGGGGATAATTCACCCCTCCACTTT. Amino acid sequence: CASSLGAGDNSPLHF.

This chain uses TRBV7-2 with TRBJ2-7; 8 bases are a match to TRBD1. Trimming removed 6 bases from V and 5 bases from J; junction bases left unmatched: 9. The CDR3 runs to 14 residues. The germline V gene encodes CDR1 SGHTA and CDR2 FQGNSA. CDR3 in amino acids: CASSSGQGWNEQYF. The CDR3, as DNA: TGTGCCAGCAGTTCCGGACAGGGTTGGAACGAGCAGTACTTC.

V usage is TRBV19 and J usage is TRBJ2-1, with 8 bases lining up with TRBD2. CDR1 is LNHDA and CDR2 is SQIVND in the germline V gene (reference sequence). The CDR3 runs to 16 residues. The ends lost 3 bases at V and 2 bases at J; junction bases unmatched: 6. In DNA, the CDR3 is TGTGCCAGTAGTATCGGCGGGAGGATAACCTACAATGAGCAGTTCTTC. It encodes CASSIGGRITYNEQFF.

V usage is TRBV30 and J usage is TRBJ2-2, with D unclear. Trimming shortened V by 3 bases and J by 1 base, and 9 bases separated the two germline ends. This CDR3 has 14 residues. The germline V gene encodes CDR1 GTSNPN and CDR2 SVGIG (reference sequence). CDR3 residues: CAWSLYRNTGELFF. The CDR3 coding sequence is TGTGCCTGGAGCCTCTACAGGAACACCGGGGAGCTGTTTTTT.

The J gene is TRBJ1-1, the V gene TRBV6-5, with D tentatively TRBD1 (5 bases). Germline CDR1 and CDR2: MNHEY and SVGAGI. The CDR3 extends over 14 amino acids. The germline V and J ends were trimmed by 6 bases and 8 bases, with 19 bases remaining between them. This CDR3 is CASRALKSGGEAFF. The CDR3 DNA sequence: TGTGCCAGCAGAGCACTAAAGAGTGGGGGAGAAGCTTTCTTT.

The CDR3, as DNA: TGTGCCAGCAGCGTAGCAGGGGCGCCCGAGGACGAGCAGTACTTC. The encoded protein is CASSVAGAPEDEQYF. V is TRBV9 and J is TRBJ2-7, with D possibly being TRBD1 (6 bases). V shed 0 bases and J shed 5 bases, with 15 bases lying between them. This CDR3 region has 15 residues. Germline V lookup: CDR1 SGDLS, CDR2 YYNGEE.

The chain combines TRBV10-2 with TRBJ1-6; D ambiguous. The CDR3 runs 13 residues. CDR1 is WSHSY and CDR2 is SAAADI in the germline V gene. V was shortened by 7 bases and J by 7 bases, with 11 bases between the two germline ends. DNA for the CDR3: TGCGCCAGCAATATTATAGGAAATTCACCCCTCCACTTT. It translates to CASNIIGNSPLHF.

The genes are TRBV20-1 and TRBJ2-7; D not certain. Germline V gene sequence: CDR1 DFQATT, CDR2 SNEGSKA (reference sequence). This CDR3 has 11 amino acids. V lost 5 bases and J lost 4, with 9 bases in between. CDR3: CSAVRPYEQYF. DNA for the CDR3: TGCAGTGCTGTCAGGCCTTACGAGCAGTACTTC.

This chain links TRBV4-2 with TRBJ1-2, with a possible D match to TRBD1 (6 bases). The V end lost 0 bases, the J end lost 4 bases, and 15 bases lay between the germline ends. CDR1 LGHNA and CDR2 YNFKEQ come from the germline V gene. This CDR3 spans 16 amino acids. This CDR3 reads CASSQDMEGVTYGYTF. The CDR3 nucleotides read TGTGCCAGCAGCCAAGATATGGAGGGGGTAACCTATGGCTACACCTTC.

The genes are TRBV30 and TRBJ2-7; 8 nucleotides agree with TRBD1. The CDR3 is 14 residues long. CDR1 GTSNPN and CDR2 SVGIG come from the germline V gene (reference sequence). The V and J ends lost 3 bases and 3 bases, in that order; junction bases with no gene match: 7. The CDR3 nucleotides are TGTGCCTGGAGGTGGGGACAGGTCATCTACGAGCAGTACTTC. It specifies CAWRWGQVIYEQYF.

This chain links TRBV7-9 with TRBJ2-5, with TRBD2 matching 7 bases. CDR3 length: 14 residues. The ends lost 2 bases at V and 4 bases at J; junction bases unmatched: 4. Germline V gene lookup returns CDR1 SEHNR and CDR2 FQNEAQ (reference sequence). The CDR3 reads CASSLRASGETQYF. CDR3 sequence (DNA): TGTGCCAGCAGCTTAAGGGCTAGCGGAGAGACCCAGTACTTC.

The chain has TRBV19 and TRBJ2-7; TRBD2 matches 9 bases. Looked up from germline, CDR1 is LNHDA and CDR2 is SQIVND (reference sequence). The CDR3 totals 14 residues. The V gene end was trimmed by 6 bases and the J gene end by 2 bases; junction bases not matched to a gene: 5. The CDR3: CASSPIAGAYEQYF. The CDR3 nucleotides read TGTGCCAGTAGCCCGATAGCGGGGGCCTACGAGCAGTACTTC.

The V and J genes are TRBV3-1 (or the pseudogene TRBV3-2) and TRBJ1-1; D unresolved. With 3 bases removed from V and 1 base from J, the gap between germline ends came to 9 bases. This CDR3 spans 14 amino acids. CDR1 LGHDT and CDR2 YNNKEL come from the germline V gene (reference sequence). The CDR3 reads CASSQDYRNTEAFF. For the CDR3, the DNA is TGTGCCAGCAGCCAGGATTATAGGAACACTGAAGCTTTCTTT.